This TCR beta chain is drawn from a study of blood T cell repertoires in COVID-19. As for the study in general: Italy, Spain and the United States were the sources of the convalescent and acute COVID-19 samples.

The CDR3 totals 16 residues. Trimming at V came to 4 bases and at J to 5 bases, leaving 7 bases not matched to a gene. From germline, CDR1 is LGHDT and CDR2 YNNKEL (reference sequence). As processed by the authors: Quantification of nucleated cells was approximated via reference gene primer amplification. Some clones are missing from TCRdb's copy, which holds only in-frame ones; the method was immunoSEQ multiplex PCR. The DNA gave D and trimming, while V, J and clone size come from that table. Of about 250,000 clones listed, roughly 83% are singletons. In Seattle, patients joined the study during active infection and were tracked longitudinally.

The V and J genes are TRBV3-1 (or the pseudogene TRBV3-2) and TRBJ2-5, with 13 nucleotides matching TRBD2. This receptor was identified in a woman of 80 years or more with COVID-19, enrolled during active disease. The sample taken for sequencing was peripheral blood. CDR3 sequence: CASSLRTSGGGETQYF. CDR3 in DNA: TGTGCCAGCAGCCTTCGGACTAGCGGGGGTGGGGAGACCCAGTACTTC.